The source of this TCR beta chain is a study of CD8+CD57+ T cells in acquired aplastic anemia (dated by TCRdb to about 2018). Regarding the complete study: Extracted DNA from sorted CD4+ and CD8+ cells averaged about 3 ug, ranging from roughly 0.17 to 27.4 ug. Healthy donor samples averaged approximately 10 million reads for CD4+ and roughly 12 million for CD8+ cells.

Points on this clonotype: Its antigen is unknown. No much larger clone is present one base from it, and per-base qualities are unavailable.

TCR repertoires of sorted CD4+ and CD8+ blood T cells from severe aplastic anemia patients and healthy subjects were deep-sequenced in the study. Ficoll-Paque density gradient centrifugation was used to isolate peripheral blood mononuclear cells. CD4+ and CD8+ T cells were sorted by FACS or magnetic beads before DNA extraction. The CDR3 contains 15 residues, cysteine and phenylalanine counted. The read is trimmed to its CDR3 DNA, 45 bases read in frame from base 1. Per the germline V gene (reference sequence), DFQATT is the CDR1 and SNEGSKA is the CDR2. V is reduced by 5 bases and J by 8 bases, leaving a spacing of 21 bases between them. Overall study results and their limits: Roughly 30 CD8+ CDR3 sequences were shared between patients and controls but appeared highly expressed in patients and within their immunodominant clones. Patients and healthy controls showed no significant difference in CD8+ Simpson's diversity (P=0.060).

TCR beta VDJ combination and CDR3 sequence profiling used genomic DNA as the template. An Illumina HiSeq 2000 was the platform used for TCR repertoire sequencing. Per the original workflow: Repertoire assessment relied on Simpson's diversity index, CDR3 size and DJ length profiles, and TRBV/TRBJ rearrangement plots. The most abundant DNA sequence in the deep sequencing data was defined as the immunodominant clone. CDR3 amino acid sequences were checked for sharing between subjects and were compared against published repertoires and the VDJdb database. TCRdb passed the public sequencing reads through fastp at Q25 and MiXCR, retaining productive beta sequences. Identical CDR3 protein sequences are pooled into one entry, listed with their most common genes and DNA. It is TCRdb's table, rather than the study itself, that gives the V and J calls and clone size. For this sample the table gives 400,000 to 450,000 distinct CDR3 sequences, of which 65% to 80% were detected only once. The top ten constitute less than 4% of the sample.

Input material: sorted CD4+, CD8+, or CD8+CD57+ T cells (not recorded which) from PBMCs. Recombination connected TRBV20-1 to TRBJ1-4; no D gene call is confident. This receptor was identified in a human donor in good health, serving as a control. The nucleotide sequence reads TGCAGTGCTCAGGACGGATTCTACGAGCTAGAAAAACTGTTTTTT. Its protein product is CSAQDGFYELEKLFF.